This T cell receptor (beta chain) is from a study of blood T cell repertoires in COVID-19. For the study at large: From the United States, Italy and Spain came samples of acute and convalescent COVID-19. Sources were T cells, B-cell-depleted T cells, or PBMCs; the material itself was cDNA or gDNA.

In the original analysis: Cell counts per sample came from amplifying reference gene primers. TCRdb's copy holds only in-frame clones and misses some; the assay was immunoSEQ multiplex PCR. That table is the source of V, J and clone size, and D and trimming were worked out from the DNA. This table has approximately 170,000 clones, over 75% appearing once. As to this clone: A much larger clone lies a single base off, so this may be a read error. Other DNA sequences in the same sample also yield this CDR3.

CDR3 length: 15 residues. The ends lost 0 bases at V and 0 bases at J; junction bases unmatched: 3. CDR1 is SGHNT, CDR2 YYREEE, per germline (reference sequence). The sample taken for sequencing was peripheral blood. This TCR was recovered from a man aged 65 to 85 who had recovered from COVID-19. This chain joins TRBV5-4 and TRBJ2-7; TRBD1 matches at 7 bases. CDR3 sequence: CASSLGTGPSYEQYF. The CDR3 DNA reads TGTGCCAGCAGCTTGGGGACAGGACCCTCCTACGAGCAGTACTTC.